The clone carrying this T cell receptor (beta chain) was found many times. V was shortened by 6 bases and J by 2 bases, with 15 bases between the two germline ends. Germline V lookup: CDR1 MNHNS, CDR2 SASEGT. This CDR3 is built from 15 residues. TCR beta cDNA was prepared out of roughly 520 ng total RNA by means of a constant-region primer. Three rounds of nested multiplex PCR with slightly modified ARM-PCR produced TCR beta libraries. The first two PCR rounds, approximately 10 cycles each, used TRBV1-TRBV30 forward primers and a C-beta reverse primer. TCRdb re-derived calls from the multiplex PCR reads in MiXCR, one entry per CDR3 protein. Of about 330,000 distinct CDR3 sequences listed, 65% are singletons. Blood RNA came from unsorted whole blood; germline DNA was also extracted. This sample was included in a study of tumor-infiltrating lymphocytes in primary liver carcinoma.

The TCR originated in a man in his forties with primary liver carcinoma and hepatitis B virus infection. The sample was peripheral blood. The chain employs TRBV6-1 and TRBJ2-3, with D perhaps matching TRBD1 (6 bases). The CDR3 spells CASRRGRGNTDTQYF. The CDR3 region has the DNA TGTGCCAGCAGGAGGGGCAGGGGAAACACAGATACGCAGTATTTT.